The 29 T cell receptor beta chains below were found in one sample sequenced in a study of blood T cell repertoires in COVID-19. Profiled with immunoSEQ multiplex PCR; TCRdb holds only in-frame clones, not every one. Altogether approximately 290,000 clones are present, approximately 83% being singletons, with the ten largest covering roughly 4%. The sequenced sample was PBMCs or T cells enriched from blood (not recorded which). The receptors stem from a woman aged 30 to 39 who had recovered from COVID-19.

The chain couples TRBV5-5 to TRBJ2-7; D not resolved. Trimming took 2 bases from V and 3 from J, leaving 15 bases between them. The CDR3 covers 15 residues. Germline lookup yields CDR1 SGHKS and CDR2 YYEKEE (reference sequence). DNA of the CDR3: TGTGCCAGCAGCTTATTGGAGTACTCCCTCTACGAGCAGTACTTC. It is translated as CASSLLEYSLYEQYF.

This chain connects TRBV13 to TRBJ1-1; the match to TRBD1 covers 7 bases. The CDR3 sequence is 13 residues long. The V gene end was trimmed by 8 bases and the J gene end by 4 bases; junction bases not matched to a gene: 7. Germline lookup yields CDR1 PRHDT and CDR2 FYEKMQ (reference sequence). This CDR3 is CASFHRGGTEAFF. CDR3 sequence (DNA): TGTGCCAGCTTCCACAGGGGAGGCACTGAAGCTTTCTTT.

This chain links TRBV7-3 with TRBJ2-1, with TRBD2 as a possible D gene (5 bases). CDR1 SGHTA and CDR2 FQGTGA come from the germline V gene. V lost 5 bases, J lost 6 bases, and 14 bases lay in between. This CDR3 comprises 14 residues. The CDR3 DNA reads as TGTGCCAGCAGCCCCGCCCAACTAGGCAATGAGCAGTTCTTC. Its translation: CASSPAQLGNEQFF.

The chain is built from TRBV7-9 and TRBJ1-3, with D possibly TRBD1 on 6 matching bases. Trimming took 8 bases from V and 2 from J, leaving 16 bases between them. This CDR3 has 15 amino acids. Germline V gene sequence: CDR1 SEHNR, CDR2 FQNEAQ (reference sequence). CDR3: CASAGVDRPGNTIYF. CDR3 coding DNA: TGTGCCAGCGCGGGAGTGGACAGACCTGGAAACACCATATATTTT.

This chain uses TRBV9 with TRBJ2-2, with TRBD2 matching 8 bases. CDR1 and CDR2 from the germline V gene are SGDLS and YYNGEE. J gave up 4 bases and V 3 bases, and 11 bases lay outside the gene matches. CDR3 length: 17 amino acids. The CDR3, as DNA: TGTGCCAGCAGCGCCGCCCCCACCGGGGGGGGCACCGGGGAGCTGTTTTTT. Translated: CASSAAPTGGGTGELFF.

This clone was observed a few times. The CDR3 DNA follows: TGTGCCAGCAGTTTATCCGGAGAGGAAAAACTGTTTTTT. Protein sequence: CASSLSGEEKLFF. The chain is built from TRBV28 and TRBJ1-4, with D hard to call. Looked up from germline, CDR1 is MDHEN and CDR2 is SYDVKM. The CDR3 is made up of 13 amino acids. The ends were cut back, 1 base at V and 8 bases at J, with 8 bases in the middle. The variable domain in full, completed from reference TRBV28 and TRBJ1-4, reads DVKVTQSSRYLVKRTGEKVFLECVQDMDHENMFWYRQDPGLGLRLIYFSYDVKMKEKGDIPEGYSVSREKKERFSLILESASTNQTSMYLCASSLSGEEKLFFGSGTQLSVL.

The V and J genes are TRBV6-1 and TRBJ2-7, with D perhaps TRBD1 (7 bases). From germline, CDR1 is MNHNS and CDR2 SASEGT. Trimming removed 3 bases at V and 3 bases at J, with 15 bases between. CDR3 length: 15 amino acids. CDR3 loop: CASSDLGGTVYEQYF. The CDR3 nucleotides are TGTGCCAGCAGTGATCTAGGAGGGACAGTCTACGAGCAGTACTTC.

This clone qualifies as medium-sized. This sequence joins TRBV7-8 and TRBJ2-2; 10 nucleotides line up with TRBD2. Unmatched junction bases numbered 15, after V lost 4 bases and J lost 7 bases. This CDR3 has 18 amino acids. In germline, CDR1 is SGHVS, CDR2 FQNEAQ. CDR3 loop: CASSSRELAGRERGELFF. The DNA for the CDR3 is TGTGCCAGCAGCTCGCGCGAACTAGCGGGAAGGGAGCGCGGGGAGCTGTTTTTT.

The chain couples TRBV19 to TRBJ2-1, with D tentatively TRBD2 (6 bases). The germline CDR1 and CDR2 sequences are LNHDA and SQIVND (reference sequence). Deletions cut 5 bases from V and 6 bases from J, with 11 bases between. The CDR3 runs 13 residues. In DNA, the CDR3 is TGTGCCAGTAGTTTCTTCGGGGGCAATGAGCAGTTCTTC. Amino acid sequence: CASSFFGGNEQFF.

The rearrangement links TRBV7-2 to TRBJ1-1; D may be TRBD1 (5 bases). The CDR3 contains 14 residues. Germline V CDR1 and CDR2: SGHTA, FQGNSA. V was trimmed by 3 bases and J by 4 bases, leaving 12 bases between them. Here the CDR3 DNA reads TGTGCCAGCAGCTTGAGGGGAGGTGGCACTGAAGCTTTCTTT. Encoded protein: CASSLRGGGTEAFF.

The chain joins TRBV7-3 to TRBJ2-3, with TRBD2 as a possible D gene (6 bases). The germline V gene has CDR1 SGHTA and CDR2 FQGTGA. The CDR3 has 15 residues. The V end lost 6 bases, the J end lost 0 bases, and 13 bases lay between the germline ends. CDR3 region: CASSYSGSSTDTQYF. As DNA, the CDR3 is TGTGCCAGCAGTTATAGCGGCTCTAGCACAGATACGCAGTATTTT.

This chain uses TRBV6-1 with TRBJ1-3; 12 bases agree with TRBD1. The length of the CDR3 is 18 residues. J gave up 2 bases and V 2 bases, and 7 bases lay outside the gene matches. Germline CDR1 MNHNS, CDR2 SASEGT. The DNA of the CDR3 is TGTGCCAGCAGTGAATGGGACAGGGGGCCTCGGGCTGGAAACACCATATATTTT. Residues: CASSEWDRGPRAGNTIYF.

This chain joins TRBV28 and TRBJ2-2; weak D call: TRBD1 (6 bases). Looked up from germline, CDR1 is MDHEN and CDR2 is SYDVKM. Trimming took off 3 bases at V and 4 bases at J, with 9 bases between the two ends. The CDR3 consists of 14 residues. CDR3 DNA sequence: TGTGCCAGCAGTTTCAGGGGCCTCACCGGGGAGCTGTTTTTT. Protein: CASSFRGLTGELFF.

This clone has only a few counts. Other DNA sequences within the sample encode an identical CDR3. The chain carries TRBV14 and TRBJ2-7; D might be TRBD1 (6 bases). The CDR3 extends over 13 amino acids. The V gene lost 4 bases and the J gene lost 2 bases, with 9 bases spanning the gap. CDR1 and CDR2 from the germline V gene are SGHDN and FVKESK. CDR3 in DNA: TGTGCCAGCAGCCCGGGACAAGCCTACGAGCAGTACTTC. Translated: CASSPGQAYEQYF.

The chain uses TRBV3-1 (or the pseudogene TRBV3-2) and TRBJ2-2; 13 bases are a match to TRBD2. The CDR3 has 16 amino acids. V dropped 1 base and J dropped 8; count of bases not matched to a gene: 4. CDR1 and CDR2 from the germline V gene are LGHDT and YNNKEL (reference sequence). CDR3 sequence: CASSQGTSGRMGELFF. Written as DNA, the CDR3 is TGTGCCAGCAGCCAAGGGACTAGCGGGAGAATGGGGGAGCTGTTTTTT.

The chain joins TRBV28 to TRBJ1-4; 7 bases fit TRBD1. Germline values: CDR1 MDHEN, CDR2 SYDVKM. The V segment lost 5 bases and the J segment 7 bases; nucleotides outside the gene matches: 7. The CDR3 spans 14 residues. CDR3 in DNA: TGTGCCAGCAGTCCGAACAGGGGCGGTGAAAAACTGTTTTTT. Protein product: CASSPNRGGEKLFF. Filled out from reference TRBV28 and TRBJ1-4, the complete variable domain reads DVKVTQSSRYLVKRTGEKVFLECVQDMDHENMFWYRQDPGLGLRLIYFSYDVKMKEKGDIPEGYSVSREKKERFSLILESASTNQTSMYLCASSPNRGGEKLFFGSGTQLSVL.

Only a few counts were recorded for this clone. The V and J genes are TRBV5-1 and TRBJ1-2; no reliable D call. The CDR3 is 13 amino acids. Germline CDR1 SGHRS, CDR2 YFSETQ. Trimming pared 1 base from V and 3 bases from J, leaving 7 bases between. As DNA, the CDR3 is TGCGCCAGCAGCTTGCAAGGAGACTATGGCTACACCTTC. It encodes CASSLQGDYGYTF.

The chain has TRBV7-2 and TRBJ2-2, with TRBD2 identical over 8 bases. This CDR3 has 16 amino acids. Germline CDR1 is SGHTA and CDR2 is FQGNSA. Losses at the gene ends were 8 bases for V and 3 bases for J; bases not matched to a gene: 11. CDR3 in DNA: TGTGCCAGCCAAGTAGCCGGGGGGGGTTACACCGGGGAGCTGTTTTTT. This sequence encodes CASQVAGGGYTGELFF.

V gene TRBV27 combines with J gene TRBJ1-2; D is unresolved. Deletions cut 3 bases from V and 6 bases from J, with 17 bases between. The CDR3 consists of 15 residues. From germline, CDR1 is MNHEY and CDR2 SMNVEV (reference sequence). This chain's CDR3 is CASSFGLTAGHGYTF. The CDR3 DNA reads TGTGCCAGCAGTTTTGGGTTAACGGCGGGCCATGGCTACACCTTC.

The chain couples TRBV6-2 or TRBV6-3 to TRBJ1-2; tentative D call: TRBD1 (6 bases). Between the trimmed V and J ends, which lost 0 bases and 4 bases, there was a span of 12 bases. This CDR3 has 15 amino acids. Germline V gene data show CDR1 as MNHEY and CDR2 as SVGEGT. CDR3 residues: CASSYSIGQTYGYTF. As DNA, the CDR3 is TGTGCCAGCAGTTACTCGATAGGACAGACCTATGGCTACACCTTC.

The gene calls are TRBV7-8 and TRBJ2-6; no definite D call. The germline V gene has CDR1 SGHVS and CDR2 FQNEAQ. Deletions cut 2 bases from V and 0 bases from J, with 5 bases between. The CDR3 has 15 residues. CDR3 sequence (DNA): TGTGCCAGCAGCTTACCAGACTCTGGGGCCAACGTCCTGACTTTC. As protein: CASSLPDSGANVLTF.

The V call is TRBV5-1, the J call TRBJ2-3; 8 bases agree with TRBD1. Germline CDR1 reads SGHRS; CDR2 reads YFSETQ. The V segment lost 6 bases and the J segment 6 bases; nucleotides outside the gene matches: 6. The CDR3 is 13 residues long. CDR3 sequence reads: CASIQGGGDTQYF. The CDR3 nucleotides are TGCGCCAGCATACAGGGGGGCGGGGATACGCAGTATTTT.

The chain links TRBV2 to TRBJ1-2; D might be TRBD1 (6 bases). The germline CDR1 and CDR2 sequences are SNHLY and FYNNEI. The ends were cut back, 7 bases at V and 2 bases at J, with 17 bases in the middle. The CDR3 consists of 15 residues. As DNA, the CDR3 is TGTGCCAGCAAGGGGTCCGGGACACTGAACTATGGCTACACCTTC. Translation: CASKGSGTLNYGYTF.

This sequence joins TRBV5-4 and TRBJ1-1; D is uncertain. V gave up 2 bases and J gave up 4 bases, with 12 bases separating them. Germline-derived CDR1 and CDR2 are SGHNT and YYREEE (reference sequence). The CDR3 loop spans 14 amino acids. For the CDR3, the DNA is TGTGCCAGCAGCTTCGAGGGCGCGAGCACTGAAGCTTTCTTT. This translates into CASSFEGASTEAFF.

The CDR3 sequence: CASSGRGGLSGNTIYF. The CDR3 bases are TGTGCCAGCAGCGGGAGGGGGGGCCTCTCTGGAAACACCATATATTTT. The chain carries TRBV27 and TRBJ1-3, with D maybe TRBD1 (6 bases). Deletions cut 6 bases from V and 0 bases from J, with 15 bases between. There are 16 residues in the CDR3. CDR1 is MNHEY and CDR2 is SMNVEV in the germline V gene (reference sequence).

The CDR3 region has the DNA TGTGCCAGCAGCTTAGGGGCTGCCTACGAGCAGTACTTC. This encodes CASSLGAAYEQYF. The rearrangement joins TRBV13 to TRBJ2-7; D gene uncertain. The CDR3 runs 13 residues. Deletions cut 0 bases from V and 2 bases from J, with 5 bases between. CDR1 and CDR2 (germline): PRHDT, FYEKMQ (reference sequence).

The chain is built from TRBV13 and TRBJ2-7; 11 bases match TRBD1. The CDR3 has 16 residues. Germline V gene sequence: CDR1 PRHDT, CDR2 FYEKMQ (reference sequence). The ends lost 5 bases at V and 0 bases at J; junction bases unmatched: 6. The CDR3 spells CASSPAGTGGSYEQYF. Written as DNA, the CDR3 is TGTGCCAGCAGCCCTGCCGGGACAGGGGGCTCCTACGAGCAGTACTTC.

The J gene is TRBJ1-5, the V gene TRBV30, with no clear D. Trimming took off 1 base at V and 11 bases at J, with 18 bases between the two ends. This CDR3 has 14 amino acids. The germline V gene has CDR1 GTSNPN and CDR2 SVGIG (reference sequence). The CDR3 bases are TGTGCCTGGAGTGACCTAAATAGTCCCACAGCCCAGCATTTT. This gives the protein CAWSDLNSPTAQHF.

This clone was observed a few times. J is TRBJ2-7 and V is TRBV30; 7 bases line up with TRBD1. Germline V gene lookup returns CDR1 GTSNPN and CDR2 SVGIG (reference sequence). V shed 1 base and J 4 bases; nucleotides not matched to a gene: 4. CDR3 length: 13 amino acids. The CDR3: CAWSGQGGYEQYF. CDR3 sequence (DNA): TGTGCCTGGAGTGGACAGGGTGGGTACGAGCAGTACTTC.